One and the same sample provided the 21 T cell receptor beta chains below, sequenced in a study of T cell changes during pregnancy in multiple sclerosis. The protocol was immunoSEQ multiplex PCR, while the TCRdb copy is restricted to in-frame clones and leaves out a portion. The sample contains more than 30,000 clones, around 92% of which appear only once. The sample was CD8+ T cells from peripheral blood mononuclear cells, taken in the third trimester of pregnancy. The receptors shown here come from a female donor with multiple sclerosis, enrolled in a pregnancy study.

This chain joins TRBV9 and TRBJ2-5; D is perhaps TRBD1 (5 bases). CDR1 and CDR2 from the germline V gene are SGDLS and YYNGEE. The CDR3 has 15 residues. Deletions cut 0 bases from V and 1 base from J, with 10 bases between. This CDR3 is CASSVGPGLQETQYF. The CDR3, as DNA: TGTGCCAGCAGCGTAGGGCCAGGGCTCCAAGAGACCCAGTACTTC.

The CDR3 loop reads CASSPGGLAHEQFF. In nucleotides, the CDR3 is TGTGCCAGCAGCCCTGGGGGACTAGCCCATGAGCAGTTCTTC. The rearrangement joins TRBV4-2 to TRBJ2-1, with 9 bases lining up with TRBD2. The CDR3 runs to 14 residues. The germline CDR1 and CDR2 sequences are LGHNA and YNFKEQ. V was pared by 4 bases and J by 8 bases, with 6 bases of the junction left unmatched.

The chain is built from TRBV6-1 and TRBJ2-1; 10 bases match TRBD1. This CDR3 spans 15 amino acids. Trimming removed 5 bases from V and 7 bases from J; junction bases left unmatched: 8. Germline values: CDR1 MNHNS, CDR2 SASEGT. The CDR3 DNA is TGTGCCAGCAGTACCATCCGGGGACAGGGGAATGAGCAGTTCTTC. Protein: CASSTIRGQGNEQFF.

V gene TRBV2 combines with J gene TRBJ1-2; 8 nucleotides align to TRBD1. V gave up 5 bases and J gave up 14 bases; unmatched junction bases: 10. Germline V gene lookup returns CDR1 SNHLY and CDR2 FYNNEI. The CDR3 runs to 12 residues. CDR3 nucleotides: TGTGCCAGCAGTAAACAACAGGGGGTTAGTACCTTC. As protein: CASSKQQGVSTF. Drawing the rest from reference TRBV2 and TRBJ1-2, the complete variable domain is EPEVTQTPSHQVTQMGQEVILRCVPISNHLYFYWYRQILGQKVEFLVSFYNNEISEKSEIFDDQFSVERPDGSNFTLKIRSTKLEDSAMYFCASSKQQGVSTFGSGTRLTVV.

The rearrangement joins TRBV9 to TRBJ2-7, with D possibly TRBD1 on 5 matching bases. V lost 0 bases and J lost 2, with 15 bases in between. This CDR3 is built from 16 residues. Germline V gene data show CDR1 as SGDLS and CDR2 as YYNGEE. The CDR3 region has the DNA TGTGCCAGCAGCGTAGAAGCGACAGTGCTAACCTACGAGCAGTACTTC. Protein: CASSVEATVLTYEQYF.

V is TRBV5-1 and J is TRBJ2-1, with 7 bases lining up with TRBD1. The CDR3 runs to 17 residues. The V and J ends lost 1 base and 0 bases, in that order; junction bases with no gene match: 7. Germline V lookup: CDR1 SGHRS, CDR2 YFSETQ. The CDR3 DNA is TGCGCCAGCAGCTTGTTAGGGGGCCCTGGCTCCTACAATGAGCAGTTCTTC. Translating it yields CASSLLGGPGSYNEQFF.

This chain links TRBV5-1 with TRBJ1-2, with 7 positions matching TRBD1. The CDR3 contains 16 residues. V gave up 4 bases and J gave up 0 bases; unmatched junction bases: 9. CDR1 and CDR2 (germline): SGHRS, YFSETQ. DNA for the CDR3: TGCGCCAGCAGCCCGACAGGGTGGGGTTCTAACTATGGCTACACCTTC. It translates to CASSPTGWGSNYGYTF.

The V call is TRBV7-3, the J call TRBJ2-1; 9 bases line up with TRBD1. Germline V gives CDR1 SGHTA, CDR2 FQGTGA. The CDR3 consists of 17 residues. The V segment lost 2 bases and the J segment 3 bases; nucleotides outside the gene matches: 8. The CDR3 bases are TGTGCCAGCAGCTTACCCCCCGTGACAGGGGGCTACAATGAGCAGTTCTTC. This encodes CASSLPPVTGGYNEQFF.

V gene TRBV2 combines with J gene TRBJ2-1, with a weak D call TRBD1 (7 bases). The CDR3 consists of 14 residues. Trimming left V 7 bases short and J 10 bases short, with 20 bases between. Germline V lookup: CDR1 SNHLY, CDR2 FYNNEI. CDR3 residues: CASTQGGTGDEQFF. The DNA of the CDR3 is TGTGCCAGCACCCAGGGGGGTACGGGGGACGAGCAGTTCTTC.

V gene TRBV11-3 combines with J gene TRBJ2-5; D perhaps matches TRBD2 (5 bases). Germline CDR1 reads SGHNT; CDR2 reads YENEEA. The V and J ends lost 3 bases and 4 bases respectively, with 12 bases between them. The CDR3 has 14 residues. The CDR3 nucleotides are TGTGCCAGCAGCTTTACGGGGATAGGAGAGACCCAGTACTTC. This gives the protein CASSFTGIGETQYF.

V and J are TRBV5-6 and TRBJ2-3, with 12 bases aligning to TRBD2. Germline loops: CDR1 SGHDT, CDR2 YYEEEE. This CDR3 is 15 amino acids long. J gave up 6 bases and V 4 bases, and 6 bases lay outside the gene matches. The CDR3: CASSPLAGGWDTQYF. The CDR3 region has the DNA TGTGCCAGCAGCCCACTAGCGGGGGGATGGGATACGCAGTATTTT.

This chain joins TRBV10-1 and TRBJ2-7; 8 positions agree with TRBD1. V was pared by 8 bases and J by 7 bases, with 16 bases of the junction left unmatched. The CDR3 extends over 15 amino acids. Germline loops: CDR1 WNHNN, CDR2 SYGVQD (reference sequence). This chain's CDR3 is CASPEGQEDTVEQYF. DNA for the CDR3: TGCGCCAGCCCGGAGGGACAGGAGGATACCGTTGAGCAGTACTTC.

The V and J genes are TRBV5-1 and TRBJ1-4; tentative D call: TRBD1 (5 bases). This CDR3 is 17 amino acids long. Trimming removed 0 bases from V and 4 bases from J, with 16 bases in between. Germline V gene data show CDR1 as SGHRS and CDR2 as YFSETQ. The CDR3 is CASSLGPQDHFNEKLFF. CDR3 sequence (DNA): TGCGCCAGCAGCTTGGGGCCACAGGACCACTTTAATGAAAAACTGTTTTTT.

This clone was found once. CDR3 loop: CASSPLQGATYEQYF. CDR3 nucleotide sequence: TGTGCCAGCAGCCCACTACAGGGGGCTACCTACGAGCAGTACTTC. J is TRBJ2-7 and V is TRBV11-1; 9 positions match TRBD1. The CDR3 extends over 15 amino acids. Germline V lookup: CDR1 SGHAT, CDR2 FQDESV (reference sequence). The ends lost 5 bases at V and 2 bases at J; junction bases unmatched: 7.

The V and J genes are TRBV5-4 and TRBJ1-2; TRBD1 might be the D (6 bases). This CDR3 spans 14 amino acids. V lost 2 bases, J lost 8 bases, and 16 bases lay in between. In germline, CDR1 is SGHNT, CDR2 YYREEE (reference sequence). The chain's CDR3 is CASSFRGSPDGYTF. The CDR3 nucleotides are TGTGCCAGCAGCTTCAGGGGATCTCCGGACGGCTACACCTTC.

This chain connects TRBV6-5 to TRBJ2-2, with a possible D match to TRBD2 (6 bases). The CDR3 contains 13 residues. V was clipped by 11 bases and J by 8 bases, with 18 bases between them. Germline V gives CDR1 MNHEY, CDR2 SVGAGI. CDR3 protein: CAVHRDSEGELFF. In DNA form, the CDR3 reads TGTGCCGTCCACCGGGACTCCGAAGGGGAGCTGTTTTTT.

The V call is TRBV7-9, the J call TRBJ1-2, with unresolved D. The CDR3 totals 12 residues. Germline lookup yields CDR1 SEHNR and CDR2 FQNEAQ (reference sequence). The V and J ends lost 5 bases and 4 bases respectively, with 8 bases between them. The chain's CDR3 is CASSPAGYGYTF. CDR3 nucleotide sequence: TGTGCCAGCAGCCCCGCAGGCTATGGCTACACCTTC.

The J gene is TRBJ1-2, the V gene TRBV29-1; weak D call: TRBD1 (6 bases). V lost 3 bases and J 6 bases, leaving 11 bases between the germline ends. Germline V lookup: CDR1 SQVTM, CDR2 ANQGSEA. The CDR3 spans 12 residues. Here the CDR3 DNA reads TGCAGCGTTGAGTGGCAGGGGAATGGCTACACCTTC. It is translated as CSVEWQGNGYTF.

This clone has a single count. V is TRBV4-1 and J is TRBJ2-1; D perhaps matches TRBD1 (6 bases). Germline V CDR1 and CDR2: MGHRA, YSYEKL. The CDR3 runs to 14 residues. The V end lost 4 bases, the J end lost 6 bases, and 13 bases lay between the germline ends. CDR3 region: CASSREGTPNEQFF. CDR3 sequence (DNA): TGCGCCAGCAGCCGGGAAGGGACACCCAATGAGCAGTTCTTC.

This chain uses TRBV4-2 with TRBJ2-2; 9 positions agree with TRBD2. This CDR3 is 19 amino acids long. J gave up 2 bases and V 0 bases, and 10 bases lay outside the gene matches. Per germline, CDR1 LGHNA and CDR2 YNFKEQ. The CDR3 loop reads CASSQDSVSAGGNTGELFF. The DNA of the CDR3 is TGTGCCAGCAGCCAAGATTCGGTCTCAGCGGGGGGAAACACCGGGGAGCTGTTTTTT.

This clone occurred once. The chain couples TRBV2 to TRBJ1-4; 9 bases are shared with TRBD1. V shed 5 bases and J 7 bases; nucleotides not matched to a gene: 5. The germline CDR1 and CDR2 sequences are SNHLY and FYNNEI. The CDR3 is made up of 14 amino acids. The chain's CDR3 is CASSSTGGIEKLFF. The CDR3 coding sequence is TGTGCCAGCAGTTCGACAGGGGGTATTGAAAAACTGTTTTTT.